This TCR beta chain came from a study of T cell repertoires in cytomegalovirus infection. Study details: CMV infection and matching HLA type were both indicated by public TCR beta signatures. Regarding the study as a whole: Dominating the ex vivo response were TCR beta clonotypes that were CMV-specific and HLA-C-restricted. Using cumulative public TCR beta family frequency, the authors identified those who carried CMV together with the relevant HLA.

This clonotype was found a few times. Its target is not known. Per germline, CDR1 SGHNT and CDR2 YENEEA. Trimming cost V 4 bases and J 0 bases; bases outside gene matches: 5. The CDR3 loop spans 16 amino acids. TCRdb reanalysed the reads using MiXCR and keeps one entry per CDR3 protein. The data show more than 150,000 distinct CDR3 sequences, with roughly 19% seen just once and roughly 2.9% held by the top ten. What was sequenced was PBMCs. The rearrangement joins TRBV11-3 to TRBJ2-2; 7 bases agree with TRBD1. The sequence was collected from a human donor in good health (CMV status not recorded). Some clones in this sample may be carry-over from other donors' samples. CDR3 in DNA: TGTGCCAGCAGCTCAACGGGACAGACGAACACCGGGGAGCTGTTTTTT. It yields the protein CASSSTGQTNTGELFF. Together with reference TRBV11-3 and TRBJ2-2, the CDR3 gives the full variable domain: EAGVVQSPRYKIIEKKQPVAFWCNPISGHNTLYWYLQNLGQGPELLIRYENEEAVDDSQLPKDRFSAERLKGVDSTLKIQPAELGDSAVYLCASSSTGQTNTGELFFGEGSRLTVL.